This TCR beta chain was identified in a study of shared clonotypes between healthy human individuals (dated by TCRdb to 2020 to 2022). Regarding the study in general: The cohort included a few men and a couple of women between 18 and 49 years of age. To estimate repertoire size and how much clonotypes are shared between individuals, the study performed deep sequencing of blood TCR repertoires from 4 to 6 healthy adults. Leukapheresis yielded between about 0.85 and 10 billion PBMCs per donor. To increase sequencing depth and limit assay-specific biases, TCR repertoire library preparation and sequencing were carried out by different laboratories using diverse techniques. Per donor, three plates each were used for CD4 naive and CD4 memory, two for CD8 naive, and one for CD8 memory. The research as a whole found: Clonotypes shared by all four sorted-subset donors showed higher generation probabilities than non-shared clonotypes. Because the study included only a small number of donors, the genetic and exposure-history diversity represented was limited. Based on pairwise subsampling, the degree of clonotype sharing among donors was expected to be affected by sequencing depth. Only blood was sampled, and tissue TCR repertoires likely differ from those in blood. Sharing across several donors was observed for around 4.8% of naive CD4, about 4% of naive CD8, 2% to 2.5% of memory CD4, and roughly 0.4% of memory CD8 clonotypes. Even with the large sequencing depth, rarefaction of the sorted-subset datasets indicated that sequencing was incomplete. Estimated clonotype richness was generally larger for naive than for memory subsets.

From the germline V gene (reference sequence), CDR1 is PRHDT and CDR2 is FYEKMQ. There are 15 amino acids in the CDR3, from cysteine to phenylalanine inclusive. The entry retains the CDR3 DNA only, 45 bases that are in frame from base 1. V is trimmed back by 6 bases and J by 3 bases, and the junction contains 9 bases that no gene match accounts for. The donors were healthy, HIV-negative adults with no recently reported acute infections or vaccinations. Every donor was a Caucasian adult residing in Nashville, Tennessee, USA. CD4+ T cells were enriched by magnetic negative selection; naive cells were then positively selected on CD45RA, and the negative fraction formed the memory subset. After blood collection by leukapheresis, PBMCs were isolated using Ficoll-Histopaque density gradient centrifugation and then cryopreserved in the vapor phase of liquid nitrogen. Analytical flow cytometry was used to check the purity and quantity of every magnetically sorted T cell population. Genomic DNA was isolated from every sorted fraction and measured by UV absorbance on a Nanodrop 2000c.

Points on this clone: Its antigen is not yet known. No quality values exist for individual bases; no much larger clone is one base distant.

Using the deep immunoSEQ assay, multiplex PCR amplified TCR CDR3 regions from genomic DNA. Extracted genomic DNA from each cell subset was distributed evenly across all wells of several immunoSEQ 96-well plates, and each plate was treated as a replicate. For sorted subsets, roughly 190 ng of genomic DNA, equivalent to 25,000 to 30,000 T cell genomes, went into each replicate PCR. Purified libraries were quantified with a Qubit 3.0 fluorometer, sized on a Bioanalyzer 2100, and re-quantified with the KAPA Library Quantification kit. Every immunoSEQ 96-well plate was sequenced on a dedicated single-read 150-cycle Illumina NextSeq 550 flow cell. In the source study's methods: Because the immunoSEQ output held only junctional sequences and lacked quality scores, the filtering could not match the filtering applied to full-length reads. To assign V/J genes and CDR3, sequences were annotated against IMGT germline references using PyIR, a Python wrapper for IgBLAST v1.9. Reads with weak V/J assignments (E-value above 1e-6), missing CDR3, stop codons, out-of-frame junctions, or ambiguous translated residues were removed. V3J clonotypes were defined as sequences sharing an identical inferred V gene, J gene, and CDR3 amino acid sequence. The percentage overlap between two repertoires was calculated by dividing the number of shared unique clonotypes by the size of the smaller repertoire. Richness of each repertoire was evaluated using RTK rarefaction, the Chao1 estimator, and Recon v2.1 estimates of unobserved clonotypes. For all TCRbeta clonotypes obtained by the gDNA method from a few donors, generation probabilities were computed with OLGA. TCRdb took over this immuneACCESS table, retaining in-frame rearrangements with V and J assigned. Such tables are incomplete; in checked studies, under half of the missing clones stem from an unresolved V gene, and the remainder is unexplained. That table gives V, J and clone size, and the DNA gave D and trimming. The sample table records 2 million or so clones; roughly 96% of these occur just once. Of the sample, 0.13% is held by the ten largest clones.

This clonotype originated in a man younger than 30 in good health. The rearrangement joined TRBV13 to TRBJ1-2, with 8 middle bases fitting TRBD1. The sample comprised naive CD4+ T cells sorted from blood. The cell subset or site label, read with the paper, signifies: CD45RA+ positively selected. CDR3 reads: CASRKQWTGHYGYTF. The nucleotide sequence reads TGTGCCAGCAGGAAACAATGGACAGGGCACTATGGCTACACCTTC.